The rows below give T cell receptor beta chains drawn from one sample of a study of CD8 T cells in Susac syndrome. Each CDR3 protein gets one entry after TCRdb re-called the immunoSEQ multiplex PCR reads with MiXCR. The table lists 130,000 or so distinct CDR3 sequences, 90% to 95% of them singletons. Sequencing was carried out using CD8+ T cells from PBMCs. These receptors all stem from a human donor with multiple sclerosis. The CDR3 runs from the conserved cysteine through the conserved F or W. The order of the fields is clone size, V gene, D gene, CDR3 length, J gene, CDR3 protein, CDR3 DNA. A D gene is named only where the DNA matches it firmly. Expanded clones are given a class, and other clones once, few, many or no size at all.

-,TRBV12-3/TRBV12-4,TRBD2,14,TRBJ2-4,CASSRGSPKNIQYF,TGTGCCAGCAGTCGCGGGAGTCCCAAAAACATTCAGTACTTC
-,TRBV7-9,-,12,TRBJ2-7,CASSLGEGEQYF,TGTGCCAGCAGCTTAGGCGAGGGCGAGCAGTACTTC
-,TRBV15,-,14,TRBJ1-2,CATSRGRSSYDYTF,TGTGCCACCAGCAGGGGAAGGTCCAGTTACGACTACACCTTC
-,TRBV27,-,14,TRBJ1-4,CAAPWGTTNEKLFF,TGTGCGGCGCCCTGGGGGACTACTAATGAAAAACTGTTTTTT
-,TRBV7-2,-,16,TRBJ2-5,CASSLLGSGYQETQYF,TGTGCCAGCAGCTTATTGGGTAGCGGTTATCAAGAGACCCAGTACTTC
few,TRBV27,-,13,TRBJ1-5,CASSFAGNQPQHF,TGTGCCAGCAGTTTTGCGGGGAATCAGCCCCAGCATTTT
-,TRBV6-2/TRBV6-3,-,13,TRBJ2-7,CASSYWGSYEQYF,TGTGCCAGCAGTTACTGGGGCTCCTACGAGCAGTACTTC
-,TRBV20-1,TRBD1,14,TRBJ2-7,CSAPDRGRSGEQYF,TGCAGTGCACCGGACAGGGGGCGTTCGGGCGAGCAGTACTTC
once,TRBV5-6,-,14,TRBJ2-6,CASSPGTGANVLTF,TGTGCCAGCAGTCCCGGGACAGGGGCCAACGTCCTGACTTTC
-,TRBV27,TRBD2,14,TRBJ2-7,CASSPDGGGYEQYF,TGTGCCAGCAGTCCCGACGGGGGAGGGTACGAGCAGTACTTC
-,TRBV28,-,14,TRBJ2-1,CASSPGGLNDEQFF,TGTGCCAGCAGCCCCGGGGGACTTAACGATGAGCAGTTCTTC
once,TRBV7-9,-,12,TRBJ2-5,CASSLNKETQYF,TGTGCCAGCAGCTTAAATAAAGAGACCCAGTACTTC
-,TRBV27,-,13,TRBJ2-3,CASGSGATDTQYF,TGTGCCAGCGGGTCAGGGGCCACAGATACGCAGTATTTT
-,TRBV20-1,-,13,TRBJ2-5,CSARVDEQETQYF,TGCAGTGCTAGAGTGGACGAACAAGAGACCCAGTACTTC
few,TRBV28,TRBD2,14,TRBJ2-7,CASSLSRDYYEQYF,TGTGCCAGCAGCCTTTCCAGGGACTACTACGAGCAGTACTTC
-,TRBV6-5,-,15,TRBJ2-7,CASSPFRAGVYEQYF,TGTGCCAGCAGTCCCTTCCGGGCGGGTGTCTACGAGCAGTACTTC
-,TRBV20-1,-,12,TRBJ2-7,CSAHDPHYEQYF,TGCAGTGCCCATGACCCACACTACGAGCAGTACTTC
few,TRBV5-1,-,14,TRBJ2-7,CASMQGMPEDEQYF,TGCGCCAGCATGCAGGGGATGCCTGAAGACGAGCAGTACTTC
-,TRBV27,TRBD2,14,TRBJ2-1,CASGGTSGYNEQFF,TGTGCCAGCGGGGGGACTAGCGGTTACAATGAGCAGTTCTTC
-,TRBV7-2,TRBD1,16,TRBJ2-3,CASSLSEQGITDTQYF,TGTGCCAGCAGCTTAAGCGAACAGGGGATCACAGATACGCAGTATTTT
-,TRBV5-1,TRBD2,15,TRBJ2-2,CASSRTRGNTGELFF,TGCGCCAGCAGCCGGACTAGAGGGAACACCGGGGAGCTGTTTTTT
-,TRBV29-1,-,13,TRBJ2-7,CSVRVGGGYEQYF,TGCAGCGTTCGGGTGGGAGGGGGGTACGAGCAGTACTTC
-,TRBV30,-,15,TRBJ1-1,CAGRQSIMGYTEAFF,TGTGCCGGTCGACAGAGTATAATGGGTTACACTGAAGCTTTCTTT
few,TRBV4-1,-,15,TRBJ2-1,CASSQDSPSYNEQFF,TGCGCCAGCAGCCAAGATTCCCCTAGCTACAATGAGCAGTTCTTC
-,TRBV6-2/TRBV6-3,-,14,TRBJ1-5,CASSTTELNQPQHF,TGTGCCAGCAGCACGACAGAGTTGAATCAGCCCCAGCATTTT
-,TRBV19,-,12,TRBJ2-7,CASSGSTYEQYF,TGTGCCAGTAGCGGTTCCACCTACGAGCAGTACTTC
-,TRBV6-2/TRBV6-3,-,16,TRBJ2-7,CASSYDSGILSYEQYF,TGTGCCAGCAGTTACGATTCGGGGATCTTATCCTACGAGCAGTACTTC
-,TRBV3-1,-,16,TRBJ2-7,CASSQVYRLDSYEQYF,TGTGCCAGCAGCCAAGTCTACAGGCTGGATTCCTACGAGCAGTACTTC
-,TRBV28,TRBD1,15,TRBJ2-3,CASSFTGASTDTQYF,TGTGCCAGCAGTTTTACAGGGGCTAGCACAGATACGCAGTATTTT
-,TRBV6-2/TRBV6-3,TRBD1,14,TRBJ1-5,CASGTGWTNQPQHF,TGTGCCAGTGGGACAGGCTGGACTAATCAGCCCCAGCATTTT
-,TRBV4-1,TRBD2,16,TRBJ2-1,CASSPFSAGGRNEQFF,TGCGCCAGCAGCCCCTTTTCTGCGGGAGGGCGCAATGAGCAGTTCTTC
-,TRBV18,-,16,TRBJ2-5,CASSPPEEQGGAAQYF,TGTGCCAGCTCACCACCGGAGGAGCAGGGGGGAGCGGCCCAGTACTTC
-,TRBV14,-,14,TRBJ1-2,CASSRGGANYGYTF,TGTGCCAGCAGCCGGGGGGGAGCTAACTATGGCTACACCTTC
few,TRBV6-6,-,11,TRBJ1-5,CASSYSGVQHF,TGTGCCAGCAGTTACTCAGGGGTGCAGCATTTT
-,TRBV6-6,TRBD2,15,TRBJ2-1,CASTQMAGGLSEQFF,TGTGCCAGCACCCAAATGGCGGGAGGGCTTAGTGAGCAGTTCTTC
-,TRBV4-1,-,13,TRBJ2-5,CASSPNEAPFQYF,TGCGCCAGCAGCCCCAACGAGGCCCCGTTTCAGTACTTC
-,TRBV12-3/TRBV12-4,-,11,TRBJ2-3,CASSSDYTQYF,TGTGCCAGCAGTTCCGACTACACGCAGTATTTT
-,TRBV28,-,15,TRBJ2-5,CASTPWGEGQETQYF,TGTGCCAGCACCCCCTGGGGCGAAGGACAAGAGACCCAGTACTTC
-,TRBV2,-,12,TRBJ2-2,CASRDIGAELFF,TGTGCCAGCAGGGATATAGGGGCGGAGCTGTTTTTT
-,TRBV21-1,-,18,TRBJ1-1,CASSKGWQSSTLNTEAFF,TGTGCCAGCAGCAAGGGCTGGCAAAGTAGCACCTTGAACACTGAAGCTTTCTTT
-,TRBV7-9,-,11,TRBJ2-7,CASNLGIEQYF,TGTGCCAGCAACTTGGGGATTGAGCAGTACTTC
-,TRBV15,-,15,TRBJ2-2,CATSRDRGNTGELFF,TGTGCCACCAGCAGAGATCGCGGGAACACCGGGGAGCTGTTTTTT
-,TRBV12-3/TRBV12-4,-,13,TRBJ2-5,CASISGMGETQYF,TGTGCCAGCATATCGGGAATGGGAGAGACCCAGTACTTC
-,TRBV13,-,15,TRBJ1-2,CASGERGSWDYGYTF,TGTGCCAGCGGCGAAAGGGGCTCCTGGGACTATGGCTACACCTTC
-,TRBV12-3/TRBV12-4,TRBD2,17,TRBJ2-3,CASSLVSGLAATDTQYF,TGTGCCAGCAGTTTAGTTTCCGGACTAGCGGCCACAGATACGCAGTATTTT
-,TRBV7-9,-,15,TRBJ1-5,CASSGAGSSNQPQHF,TGTGCCAGCAGTGGCGCAGGGTCGAGCAATCAGCCCCAGCATTTT
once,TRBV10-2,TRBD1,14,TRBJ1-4,CASNIGTGDGKLFF,TGCGCCAGCAACATCGGGACAGGGGACGGAAAACTGTTTTTT
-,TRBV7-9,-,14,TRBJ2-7,CASSFTSLSYEQYF,TGTGCCAGCAGCTTCACTAGTCTTTCCTACGAGCAGTACTTC
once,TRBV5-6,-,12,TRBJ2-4,CASSSETNIQYF,TGTGCCAGCAGCTCCGAGACGAACATTCAGTACTTC